These T cell receptor beta chains were read from a single sample in a study of blood T cell repertoires in COVID-19. Profiling relied on immunoSEQ multiplex PCR, and the TCRdb table lists in-frame clones only, not all of them. Seen here are about 300,000 clones, approximately 88% observed once, and the top ten hold 5.5% to 7%. The specimen was peripheral blood. These receptors were obtained from a woman in her 30s who had recovered from COVID-19. The CDR3 runs from the conserved cysteine through the conserved F or W.

CDR3aa: CASSARDRSSGANVLTF
j_gene: TRBJ2-6
v_gene: TRBV11-3

CDR3aa: CASSIAGARTDTQYF
j_gene: TRBJ2-3
v_gene: TRBV19

CDR3aa: CASSITVGTDTQYF
j_gene: TRBJ2-3
v_gene: TRBV5-1

CDR3aa: CASSQRSYGYTF
j_gene: TRBJ1-2
v_gene: TRBV28

CDR3aa: CASNYAVQGYGYTF
j_gene: TRBJ1-2
v_gene: TRBV6-5

CDR3aa: CASSRPGLAHTGELFF
j_gene: TRBJ2-2
v_gene: TRBV18

CDR3aa: CASSLRGPDPYHQETQYF
j_gene: TRBJ2-5
v_gene: TRBV7-3

CDR3aa: CASSFGQGRNTEAFF
j_gene: TRBJ1-1
v_gene: TRBV5-1

CDR3aa: CASRPQGNTDTQYF
j_gene: TRBJ2-3
v_gene: TRBV19

CDR3aa: CASSPRGGDSYEQYF
j_gene: TRBJ2-7
v_gene: TRBV6-2/TRBV6-3

CDR3aa: CASSVGGRSYEQYF
j_gene: TRBJ2-7
v_gene: TRBV2

CDR3aa: CSAGGGGYTF
j_gene: TRBJ1-2
v_gene: TRBV20-1

CDR3aa: CASSSQGAPVYTEAFF
j_gene: TRBJ1-1
v_gene: TRBV5-1

CDR3aa: CASSPSVYEQYF
j_gene: TRBJ2-7
v_gene: TRBV18

CDR3aa: CASRLGFNYGYTF
j_gene: TRBJ1-2
v_gene: TRBV6-5

CDR3aa: CASSPGEGVALGTQYF
j_gene: TRBJ2-5
v_gene: TRBV27